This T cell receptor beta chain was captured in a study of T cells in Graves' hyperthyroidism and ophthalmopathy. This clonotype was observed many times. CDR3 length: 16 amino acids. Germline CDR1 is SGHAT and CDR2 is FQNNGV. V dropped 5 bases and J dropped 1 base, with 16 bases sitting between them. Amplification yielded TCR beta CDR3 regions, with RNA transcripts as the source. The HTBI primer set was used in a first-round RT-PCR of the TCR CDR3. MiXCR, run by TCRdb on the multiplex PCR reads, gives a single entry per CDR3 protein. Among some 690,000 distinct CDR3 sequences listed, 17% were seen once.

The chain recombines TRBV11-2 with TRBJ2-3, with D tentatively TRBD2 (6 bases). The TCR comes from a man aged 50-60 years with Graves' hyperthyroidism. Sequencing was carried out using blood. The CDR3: CASSPRRDPGTDTQYF. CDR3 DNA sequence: TGTGCCAGCAGCCCCCGGAGGGACCCAGGCACAGATACGCAGTATTTT.